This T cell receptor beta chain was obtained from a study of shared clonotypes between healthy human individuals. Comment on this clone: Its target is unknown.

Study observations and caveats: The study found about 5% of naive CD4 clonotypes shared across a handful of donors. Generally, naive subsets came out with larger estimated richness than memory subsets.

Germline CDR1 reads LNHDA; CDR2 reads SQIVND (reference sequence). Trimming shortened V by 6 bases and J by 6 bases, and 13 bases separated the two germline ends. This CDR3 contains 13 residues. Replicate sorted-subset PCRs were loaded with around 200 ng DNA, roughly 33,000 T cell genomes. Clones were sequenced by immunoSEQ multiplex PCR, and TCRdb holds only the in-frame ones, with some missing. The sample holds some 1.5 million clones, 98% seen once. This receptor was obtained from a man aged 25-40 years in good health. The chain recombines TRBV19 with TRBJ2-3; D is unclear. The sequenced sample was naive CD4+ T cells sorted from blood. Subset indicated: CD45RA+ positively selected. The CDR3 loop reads CASRSAPGDTQYF. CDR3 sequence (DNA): TGTGCCAGTAGATCCGCCCCAGGTGATACGCAGTATTTT.